This TCR beta chain was retrieved from a study of blood T cell repertoires in COVID-19. Study in general: T cells, B-cell-depleted T cells, or PBMCs supplied cDNA or gDNA.

Measured with immunoSEQ multiplex PCR; TCRdb has only the in-frame clones, and not every one. The sample consists of roughly 45,000 clones, roughly 89% of them appearing once. This CDR3 region has 12 residues. Germline V gives CDR1 GTSNPN, CDR2 SVGIG (reference sequence). V was cut by 2 bases and J by 3 bases, with 7 bases left in between. This clone was seen once. Sample: peripheral blood. The TCR comes from a man aged 55 to 69 with active COVID-19. This chain uses TRBV30 with TRBJ2-5; D not resolved. CDR3 sequence reads: CAWSQREETQYF. The CDR3 DNA reads TGTGCCTGGAGTCAACGAGAAGAGACCCAGTACTTC.